These T cell receptor beta chains were read from a single sample in a study of identical twins. TCRdb fed the 5' RACE reads into MiXCR, producing one record per CDR3 protein. The repertoire holds hundreds of thousands of distinct CDR3 sequences, with about 12% as singletons. The data also belong to a second study, concerning yellow fever vaccine responses in identical twins.

Sequenced input: PBMCs. The source is a woman younger than 35 in good health. Both conserved end residues are part of each CDR3. Each record gives: CDR3 DNA, CDR3 protein, D gene, V gene, J gene, clone size. The D gene is left open where the match is weak. Not every row has a clone size; where given, it reads once, few, many or a size class.

CDR3nt: TGTGCCAGCAGCGTAGCGGCCTCTATGAACACTGAAGCTTTCTTT
CDR3aa: CASSVAASMNTEAFF
d_gene: -
v_gene: TRBV9
j_gene: TRBJ1-1
abundance: -

CDR3nt: TGCAGTGCAAAGACAGGGGGCGGCACAGATACGCAGTATTTT
CDR3aa: CSAKTGGGTDTQYF
d_gene: TRBD1
v_gene: TRBV20-1
j_gene: TRBJ2-3
abundance: few

CDR3nt: TGTGCCAGCAGCCCCCTGGGGGGGCTAAGTGGAAATGAGCAGTTCTTC
CDR3aa: CASSPLGGLSGNEQFF
d_gene: -
v_gene: TRBV7-9
j_gene: TRBJ2-1
abundance: -

CDR3nt: TGTGCCACCAGCAGAGTTCCCACCCAATTTAGCACAGATACGCAGTATTTT
CDR3aa: CATSRVPTQFSTDTQYF
d_gene: -
v_gene: TRBV15
j_gene: TRBJ2-3
abundance: few

CDR3nt: TGTGCCAGCAGCTTAGCACAGGAATACAATGAGCAGTTCTTC
CDR3aa: CASSLAQEYNEQFF
d_gene: -
v_gene: TRBV7-2
j_gene: TRBJ2-1
abundance: few

CDR3nt: TGTGCCAGCAGCTTATACTTGGACCCCACCGGGGAGCTGTTTTTT
CDR3aa: CASSLYLDPTGELFF
d_gene: -
v_gene: TRBV11-3
j_gene: TRBJ2-2
abundance: -

CDR3nt: TGCGCCAGCAGCTGGGGGGACAGAAACACAGATACGCAGTATTTT
CDR3aa: CASSWGDRNTDTQYF
d_gene: -
v_gene: TRBV5-1
j_gene: TRBJ2-3
abundance: -

CDR3nt: TGTGCCAGCAGCGCCACCGGGACTAGAGAGACCCAGTACTTC
CDR3aa: CASSATGTRETQYF
d_gene: TRBD2
v_gene: TRBV7-6
j_gene: TRBJ2-5
abundance: -

CDR3nt: TGTGCCAGCATCCTAGCGGGTGGGCGCTCCTACAATGAGCAGTTCTTC
CDR3aa: CASILAGGRSYNEQFF
d_gene: TRBD2
v_gene: TRBV7-8
j_gene: TRBJ2-1
abundance: -

CDR3nt: TGTGCCAGCGTTCGGCGGGGAGGGGAGACCCAGTACTTC
CDR3aa: CASVRRGGETQYF
d_gene: TRBD2
v_gene: TRBV7-9
j_gene: TRBJ2-5
abundance: -

CDR3nt: TGCGCCAGCAGCCCGCCTTTGGAATACGGGGTCTACGAGCAGTACTTC
CDR3aa: CASSPPLEYGVYEQYF
d_gene: -
v_gene: TRBV5-1
j_gene: TRBJ2-7
abundance: few

CDR3nt: TGTGCCAGCAGTGAAGAGCGGCTAGCGGGGGATACCGGGGAGCTGTTTTTT
CDR3aa: CASSEERLAGDTGELFF
d_gene: TRBD2
v_gene: TRBV2
j_gene: TRBJ2-2
abundance: few

CDR3nt: TGCAGTGCTAGTCACCCCGGGGGGGGCAATCAGCCCCAGCATTTT
CDR3aa: CSASHPGGGNQPQHF
d_gene: -
v_gene: TRBV20-1
j_gene: TRBJ1-5
abundance: few

CDR3nt: TGTGCCAGCAGCTTAGACAGGGGCTCCTACAATGAGCAGTTCTTC
CDR3aa: CASSLDRGSYNEQFF
d_gene: -
v_gene: TRBV11-3
j_gene: TRBJ2-1
abundance: many

CDR3nt: TGCAGCCCTGGACAGGGGCGGGGGATGAACACTGAAGCTTTCTTT
CDR3aa: CSPGQGRGMNTEAFF
d_gene: TRBD1
v_gene: TRBV20-1
j_gene: TRBJ1-1
abundance: -

CDR3nt: TGTGCCATCAGTGAGTCAGGTACTAGCCGAAAAAATGAGCAGTTCTTC
CDR3aa: CAISESGTSRKNEQFF
d_gene: -
v_gene: TRBV10-3
j_gene: TRBJ2-1
abundance: many

CDR3nt: TGTGCCAGCAGTTTCGTCCTAGCGGGCGTAAATGAGCAGTTCTTC
CDR3aa: CASSFVLAGVNEQFF
d_gene: TRBD2
v_gene: TRBV7-9
j_gene: TRBJ2-1
abundance: few

CDR3nt: TGTGCCAGCAGTGAACTAGCGGGAGGTGCTATCGGGGAGCTGTTTTTT
CDR3aa: CASSELAGGAIGELFF
d_gene: TRBD2
v_gene: TRBV2
j_gene: TRBJ2-2
abundance: few

CDR3nt: TGTGCCAGCAGTTTTGGGACCAGAGAGGCTTTCTTT
CDR3aa: CASSFGTREAFF
d_gene: -
v_gene: TRBV12-3/TRBV12-4
j_gene: TRBJ1-1
abundance: many

CDR3nt: TGTGCCAGCAGTGAAGCGTCTTCGGGAATCAGGGAGACCCAGTACTTC
CDR3aa: CASSEASSGIRETQYF
d_gene: -
v_gene: TRBV6-1
j_gene: TRBJ2-5
abundance: -

CDR3nt: TGTGCCAGCAGGGGTTATAGGGAGCAGTTCTTC
CDR3aa: CASRGYREQFF
d_gene: -
v_gene: TRBV7-2
j_gene: TRBJ2-1
abundance: -

CDR3nt: TGTGCCACCAGTGGTGATCTAGCAGATACGCAGTATTTT
CDR3aa: CATSGDLADTQYF
d_gene: -
v_gene: TRBV24-1
j_gene: TRBJ2-3
abundance: few

CDR3nt: TGTGCCAGCAGCCCACAGGGGCCCCTGAGTGAGACCCAGTACTTC
CDR3aa: CASSPQGPLSETQYF
d_gene: TRBD1
v_gene: TRBV5-5
j_gene: TRBJ2-5
abundance: -

CDR3nt: TGTGCCAGCAGTCAGCCTATAGCGGGTGGAGCCCACTACAATGAGCAGTTCTTC
CDR3aa: CASSQPIAGGAHYNEQFF
d_gene: TRBD2
v_gene: TRBV12-3/TRBV12-4
j_gene: TRBJ2-1
abundance: few

CDR3nt: TGTGCCACCAGCAGAGATATACAGATCGGGGAGACCCAGTACTTC
CDR3aa: CATSRDIQIGETQYF
d_gene: -
v_gene: TRBV15
j_gene: TRBJ2-5
abundance: -

CDR3nt: TGTGCCAGCAGTTACGGACTTAGCACAGATACGCAGTATTTT
CDR3aa: CASSYGLSTDTQYF
d_gene: -
v_gene: TRBV6-2/TRBV6-3
j_gene: TRBJ2-3
abundance: many

CDR3nt: TGTGCCAGCAGCCAGGGATTCAACGAGCAGTACTTC
CDR3aa: CASSQGFNEQYF
d_gene: -
v_gene: TRBV6-6
j_gene: TRBJ2-7
abundance: few

CDR3nt: TGTGCCAGCAGCCGGACCGGGACTAGCGGGGGGGCCACCACCGGGGAGCTGTTTTTT
CDR3aa: CASSRTGTSGGATTGELFF
d_gene: TRBD2
v_gene: TRBV4-2
j_gene: TRBJ2-2
abundance: few

CDR3nt: TGTGCCAGCAGTTTGGACAGGGGCAATCAGCCCCAGCATTTT
CDR3aa: CASSLDRGNQPQHF
d_gene: TRBD1
v_gene: TRBV27
j_gene: TRBJ1-5
abundance: many

CDR3nt: TGTGCCACCAGCAGAGGGTTCACTAGCGGGACGCTGGATTCCTACAATGAGCAGTTCTTC
CDR3aa: CATSRGFTSGTLDSYNEQFF
d_gene: TRBD2
v_gene: TRBV15
j_gene: TRBJ2-1
abundance: many

CDR3nt: TGTGCCAGCAGCTTAGTCGCAGGGAGTGGGGGTTCTCTCGATCGGTGGAACACCGGGGAGCTGTTTTTT
CDR3aa: CASSLVAGSGGSLDRWNTGELFF
d_gene: -
v_gene: TRBV11-1
j_gene: TRBJ2-2
abundance: -

CDR3nt: TGTGCCAGCAGTATGACGGGAAACTCTTTTACAGATACGCAGTATTTT
CDR3aa: CASSMTGNSFTDTQYF
d_gene: -
v_gene: TRBV6-1
j_gene: TRBJ2-3
abundance: -

CDR3nt: TGTGCCAGCAGCTTGGCCTGGAGGGGCACTGAAGCTTTCTTT
CDR3aa: CASSLAWRGTEAFF
d_gene: -
v_gene: TRBV5-8
j_gene: TRBJ1-1
abundance: few

CDR3nt: TGCAGTGGGGGACAGGGGGCCAAAAACATTCAGTACTTC
CDR3aa: CSGGQGAKNIQYF
d_gene: TRBD1
v_gene: TRBV29-1
j_gene: TRBJ2-4
abundance: few

CDR3nt: TGCAGCGCCGTGGCAGACAACTATGGCTACACCTTC
CDR3aa: CSAVADNYGYTF
d_gene: -
v_gene: TRBV29-1
j_gene: TRBJ1-2
abundance: -

CDR3nt: TGTGCCAGCAGCTCGGGACAGGCGAAGACAGATACGCAGTATTTT
CDR3aa: CASSSGQAKTDTQYF
d_gene: TRBD1
v_gene: TRBV7-3
j_gene: TRBJ2-3
abundance: few

CDR3nt: TGTGCCAGCAGTTTCGTGAGAACAGACAGGGATAACACCGGGGAGCTGTTTTTT
CDR3aa: CASSFVRTDRDNTGELFF
d_gene: TRBD1
v_gene: TRBV5-6
j_gene: TRBJ2-2
abundance: -

CDR3nt: TGTGCCAGCAGTTTAGTGGGACCCTACAATGAGCAGTTCTTC
CDR3aa: CASSLVGPYNEQFF
d_gene: -
v_gene: TRBV27
j_gene: TRBJ2-1
abundance: many

CDR3nt: TGTGCCAGCAGTTCCCGGGTAGTTATCGGGGAGCTGTTTTTT
CDR3aa: CASSSRVVIGELFF
d_gene: -
v_gene: TRBV27
j_gene: TRBJ2-2
abundance: few

CDR3nt: TGTGCCAGCAGCCAAGGGCGGCAGGGGGCCGCTGAAGCTTTCTTT
CDR3aa: CASSQGRQGAAEAFF
d_gene: TRBD1
v_gene: TRBV7-2
j_gene: TRBJ1-1
abundance: few

CDR3nt: TGTGCCACCAGCAGAGATGATCTTTTGGGGAAGAACACTGAAGCTTTCTTT
CDR3aa: CATSRDDLLGKNTEAFF
d_gene: -
v_gene: TRBV15
j_gene: TRBJ1-1
abundance: many

CDR3nt: TGCAGCGTTGGACCAGGACCGGGGATGAACACTGAAGCTTTCTTT
CDR3aa: CSVGPGPGMNTEAFF
d_gene: -
v_gene: TRBV29-1
j_gene: TRBJ1-1
abundance: few

CDR3nt: TGCAGTGCTAGAGGACAGGGCTCTGGAAACACCATATATTTT
CDR3aa: CSARGQGSGNTIYF
d_gene: TRBD1
v_gene: TRBV20-1
j_gene: TRBJ1-3
abundance: -

CDR3nt: TGCAGTGCCCGAGCGACGGGACTATACAATGAGCAGTTCTTC
CDR3aa: CSARATGLYNEQFF
d_gene: TRBD2
v_gene: TRBV20-1
j_gene: TRBJ2-1
abundance: -

CDR3nt: TGTGCCAGCAGCTTAAAGGGGGCTATCACTGAAGCTTTCTTT
CDR3aa: CASSLKGAITEAFF
d_gene: TRBD1
v_gene: TRBV7-9
j_gene: TRBJ1-1
abundance: many

CDR3nt: TGTGCCAGCAGTCTAGGGAGGACCAATGAGCAGTTCTTC
CDR3aa: CASSLGRTNEQFF
d_gene: -
v_gene: TRBV28
j_gene: TRBJ2-1
abundance: -

CDR3nt: TGTGCCAGCAGCCCAGATGGGCTAGCGGGGGGATACAATGAGCAGTTCTTC
CDR3aa: CASSPDGLAGGYNEQFF
d_gene: TRBD2
v_gene: TRBV3-1
j_gene: TRBJ2-1
abundance: few

CDR3nt: TGTGCCAGCAGACGCGTGGGGGGACTCGAGACCCAGTACTTC
CDR3aa: CASRRVGGLETQYF
d_gene: -
v_gene: TRBV28
j_gene: TRBJ2-5
abundance: -

CDR3nt: TGTGCCAGCAGTTTTCGGGGATGGGATGAGCAGTTCTTC
CDR3aa: CASSFRGWDEQFF
d_gene: -
v_gene: TRBV12-3/TRBV12-4
j_gene: TRBJ2-1
abundance: few

CDR3nt: TGTGCCAGCAGCCAAGATCTAGGGACTAGCGGGGGTCCCACGTATACGCAGTATTTT
CDR3aa: CASSQDLGTSGGPTYTQYF
d_gene: TRBD2
v_gene: TRBV3-1
j_gene: TRBJ2-3
abundance: -

CDR3nt: TGTGCCACCAGTGACCCAGATTCCCGGGGGCCCTACAATGAGCAGTTCTTC
CDR3aa: CATSDPDSRGPYNEQFF
d_gene: -
v_gene: TRBV24-1
j_gene: TRBJ2-1
abundance: few

CDR3nt: TGCAGCTCATGGACTAACAATGAGCAGTTCTTC
CDR3aa: CSSWTNNEQFF
d_gene: -
v_gene: TRBV29-1
j_gene: TRBJ2-1
abundance: -

CDR3nt: TGTGCCAGCAGCCGCGGGGGCAGCAATCAGCCCCAGCATTTT
CDR3aa: CASSRGGSNQPQHF
d_gene: -
v_gene: TRBV27
j_gene: TRBJ1-5
abundance: -

CDR3nt: TGTGCCAGCAGCCCCCGGACTAGCAGACTCACCGGGGAGCTGTTTTTT
CDR3aa: CASSPRTSRLTGELFF
d_gene: TRBD2
v_gene: TRBV3-1
j_gene: TRBJ2-2
abundance: -

CDR3nt: TGTGCCAGCAGCTTAGCGACCGGGACAGGGAACTATGGCTACACCTTC
CDR3aa: CASSLATGTGNYGYTF
d_gene: TRBD1
v_gene: TRBV7-6
j_gene: TRBJ1-2
abundance: -

CDR3nt: TGTGCCAGCGGATCTAGGGTTGAGACCCAGTACTTC
CDR3aa: CASGSRVETQYF
d_gene: -
v_gene: TRBV12-3/TRBV12-4
j_gene: TRBJ2-5
abundance: -

CDR3nt: TGTGCCAGCAGCGGACTAGCGGGAATATCTAACACCGGGGAGCTGTTTTTT
CDR3aa: CASSGLAGISNTGELFF
d_gene: TRBD2
v_gene: TRBV12-3/TRBV12-4
j_gene: TRBJ2-2
abundance: many

CDR3nt: TGCAGTGCAACCCTAGCGGGAGGGAGCCCCGGGGTGTATTTT
CDR3aa: CSATLAGGSPGVYF
d_gene: TRBD2
v_gene: TRBV20-1
j_gene: TRBJ2-3
abundance: -